These 25 T cell receptor beta chains came from one sample sequenced in a study of T cells in Graves' hyperthyroidism and ophthalmopathy. RNA transcripts gave rise to amplified TCR beta CDR3 regions. First-round RT-PCR with HTBI primers amplified the TCR CDR3 region. TCRdb analysed the multiplex PCR reads with MiXCR anew, one entry per CDR3 protein. This repertoire shows 550,000 to 800,000 distinct CDR3 sequences, around 15% found once; its top ten account for around 16%. The sequenced sample consisted of blood. The source of these receptors is a middle-aged man with Graves' hyperthyroidism.

This clonotype was found a few times. The genes are TRBV20-1 and TRBJ2-1; 7 bases line up with TRBD2. V lost 4 bases to trimming and J lost 5 bases; unmatched junction nucleotides: 14. The CDR3 contains 16 residues. Germline CDR1 reads DFQATT; CDR2 reads SNEGSKA (reference sequence). The CDR3 DNA sequence: TGCAGTGCTATCCCCCCGGTCAGAGCGGGGAACAATGAGCAGTTCTTC. Translation gives CSAIPPVRAGNNEQFF.

CDR3 DNA: TGTGCCAGCAGCTTGGTCCAGATTCCCTTTGGCTACACCTTC. Translation: CASSLVQIPFGYTF. The chain links TRBV5-6 to TRBJ1-2; no clear D. Germline V gene lookup returns CDR1 SGHDT and CDR2 YYEEEE. CDR3 length: 14 residues. Trimming took 0 bases from V and 7 from J, leaving 13 bases between them.

This clonotype came up a few times. The V call is TRBV6-1, the J call TRBJ2-5; no definite D call. Germline CDR1 MNHNS, CDR2 SASEGT. Trimming removed 1 base at V and 7 bases at J, with 10 bases between. The CDR3 loop spans 13 amino acids. CDR3 sequence reads: CASSEDQDATQYF. The CDR3 DNA follows: TGTGCCAGCAGTGAAGACCAGGACGCGACCCAGTACTTC.

The chain combines TRBV20-1 with TRBJ2-7; D is unclear. The CDR3 length is 15 residues. The germline V gene encodes CDR1 DFQATT and CDR2 SNEGSKA (reference sequence). The V end lost 0 bases, the J end lost 0 bases, and 12 bases lay between the germline ends. For the CDR3, the DNA is TGCAGTGCTAGAGACAAGCAGACGTTCTCCTACGAGCAGTACTTC. It is translated as CSARDKQTFSYEQYF.

This rearrangement joins TRBV20-1 to TRBJ2-7; TRBD2 matches 9 bases. CDR1 is DFQATT, CDR2 SNEGSKA, per germline (reference sequence). J was trimmed by 2 bases and V by 0 bases; bases with no gene match: 11. The CDR3 totals 17 residues. The CDR3 reads CSARDWRAGGPAYEQYF. CDR3 DNA sequence: TGCAGTGCTAGAGATTGGCGAGCGGGAGGCCCCGCCTACGAGCAGTACTTC.

Comments on this clonotype: A much larger clone differs by one base, so this may be a read error. The rearrangement joins TRBV7-2 to TRBJ1-1, with D hard to call. Between the trimmed V and J ends, which lost 1 base and 0 bases, there was a span of 9 bases. Germline V gives CDR1 SGHTA, CDR2 FQGNSA. The CDR3 covers 15 residues. The CDR3 DNA sequence: TGTACCAGCAGCTTAGGGGGAGTAATGAACACTGAAGCTTTCTTT. Residues: CTSSLGGVMNTEAFF.

Concerning this clonotype: A much larger clone is a single base away; this may be a read error. This chain joins TRBV18 and TRBJ2-1; a weak D match, TRBD2 (6 bases). CDR1 and CDR2 (germline): KGHSH, LQKENI. V was pared by 4 bases and J by 5 bases, with 15 bases between. The CDR3 sequence is 15 residues long. This CDR3 is CASSLTGTPNNEQFF. Written as DNA, the CDR3 is TGTGCCAGCTCACTGACCGGGACTCCAAACAATGAGCAGTTCTTC.

This sequence joins TRBV12-3 or TRBV12-4 and TRBJ1-4, with TRBD1 matching over 9 bases. There are 14 residues in the CDR3. After removal of 3 bases from V and 10 bases from J, the junction contained 6 bases not matched to a gene. In nucleotides, the CDR3 is TGTGCCAGCAGTTTTTGGACAGGGGACGGAAAACTGTTTTTT. As protein: CASSFWTGDGKLFF.

Concerning this clonotype itself: A junction end diverges from the germline sequence, so it may reflect a read error. The chain recombines TRBV5-1 with TRBJ1-1; possibly TRBD1 for D (6 bases). The CDR3 covers 15 residues. Germline V gene sequence: CDR1 SGHRS, CDR2 YFSETQ. The DNA of the CDR3 is TGCGCCAGCAGCTTGGAGTGGGGGGCGAACACTGAAGCTCTCTTT. This gives the protein CASSLEWGANTEALF.

This clonotype was found a few times. The genes are TRBV19 and TRBJ2-5; 8 nucleotides line up with TRBD2. V was pared by 7 bases and J by 1 base, with 8 bases of the junction left unmatched. The CDR3 is 15 amino acids. CDR1 LNHDA and CDR2 SQIVND come from the germline V gene (reference sequence). The DNA of the CDR3 is TGTGCCAGTACTCCAGCGGGAGTCCGCCAAGAGACCCAGTACTTC. Translated: CASTPAGVRQETQYF.

The chain has TRBV7-3 and TRBJ1-3, with 9 positions matching TRBD1. The CDR3 is 16 amino acids. V dropped 5 bases and J dropped 2; count of bases not matched to a gene: 7. Germline assignment: CDR1 SGHTA and CDR2 FQGTGA. The CDR3 DNA reads as TGTGCCAGCAGCACTACCGGGACAGGGACTGGAAACACCATATATTTT. Residues: CASSTTGTGTGNTIYF. The complete variable domain, with remaining parts taken from reference TRBV7-3 and TRBJ1-3, reads GAGVSQTPSNKVTEKGKYVELRCDPISGHTALYWYRQSLGQGPEFLIYFQGTGAADDSGLPNDRFFAVRPEGSVSTLKIQRTERGDSAVYLCASSTTGTGTGNTIYFGEGSWLTVV.

The chain employs TRBV6-1 and TRBJ1-5; tentative D call: TRBD1 (6 bases). The V gene lost 5 bases and the J gene lost 4 bases, with 15 bases spanning the gap. CDR1 and CDR2 from the germline V gene are MNHNS and SASEGT. The CDR3 runs to 15 residues. The CDR3 protein is CASSKNRVWNQPQHF. CDR3 sequence (DNA): TGTGCCAGCAGTAAAAACAGGGTGTGGAATCAGCCCCAGCATTTT.

The chain joins TRBV6-1 to TRBJ1-5, with D tentatively TRBD1 (5 bases). CDR1 and CDR2 (germline): MNHNS, SASEGT. The length of the CDR3 is 15 residues. V lost 6 bases to trimming and J lost 1 base, with 13 bases between them. The CDR3 loop reads CASRSEEGSNQPQHF. The CDR3 DNA is TGTGCCAGCAGGTCGGAGGAGGGGAGCAATCAGCCCCAGCATTTT.

For this clonotype: A much bigger clone sits one base away, suggesting this may be a read error. CDR3 DNA: TGTGCCAGCCGGCCAGGACCCAATCAGCCCCAGCATTTT. This gives the protein CASRPGPNQPQHF. The chain carries TRBV28 and TRBJ1-5; D remains ambiguous. The CDR3 consists of 13 residues. CDR1 MDHEN and CDR2 SYDVKM come from the germline V gene. The V and J ends lost 8 bases and 3 bases respectively, with 11 bases between them.

As concerns this clonotype: A much larger clone lies a single base off, so this may be a read error. J is TRBJ2-7 and V is TRBV10-3; possibly TRBD1 for D (5 bases). Trimming cost V 10 bases and J 0 bases, with 25 bases left between them. Germline V gives CDR1 ENHRY, CDR2 SYGVKD. The CDR3 is made up of 17 amino acids. CDR3 amino acids: CAKYRYIESRSSYEQYF. The CDR3, as DNA: TGTGCCAAGTACAGGTATATTGAGTCTCGTAGCTCCTACGAGCAGTACTTC.

V and J are TRBV5-5 and TRBJ1-1, with D unresolved. This CDR3 spans 13 amino acids. Trimming removed 3 bases at V and 5 bases at J, with 11 bases between. CDR1 SGHKS and CDR2 YYEKEE come from the germline V gene (reference sequence). The CDR3 bases are TGTGCCAGCAGCTCAACCCTGGGGACTGAAGCTTTCTTT. It translates to CASSSTLGTEAFF.

This clonotype was observed many times. The chain joins TRBV10-3 to TRBJ2-7, with 12 bases fitting TRBD1. The CDR3 spans 14 residues. Germline V gives CDR1 ENHRY, CDR2 SYGVKD. V gave up 9 bases and J gave up 4 bases; unmatched junction bases: 7. The CDR3 sequence is CAMQRGQGAYEQYF. In DNA, the CDR3 is TGTGCCATGCAGAGGGGACAGGGGGCTTACGAGCAGTACTTC.

This clonotype was detected a few times. V is TRBV18 and J is TRBJ2-7, with D maybe TRBD1 (5 bases). Germline V gene lookup returns CDR1 KGHSH and CDR2 LQKENI. Trimming took off 3 bases at V and 3 bases at J, with 9 bases between the two ends. This CDR3 comprises 13 residues. This chain's CDR3 is CASSPDSYYEQYF. DNA of the CDR3: TGTGCCAGCTCACCCGACAGCTACTACGAGCAGTACTTC.

This clonotype was seen a handful of times. This chain joins TRBV27 and TRBJ2-6, with a weak D call TRBD1 (6 bases). V lost 5 bases and J lost 2, with 13 bases in between. Germline-derived CDR1 and CDR2 are MNHEY and SMNVEV (reference sequence). The CDR3 contains 16 residues. The CDR3 nucleotides read TGTGCCAGCAGTCCCCGAAAGGGGGCTGGGGCCAACGTCCTGACTTTC. Residues: CASSPRKGAGANVLTF.

In its sample, this clonotype was seen many times. The rearrangement joins TRBV12-3 or TRBV12-4 to TRBJ1-1, with D possibly TRBD1 on 5 matching bases. Trimming took 3 bases from V and 1 from J, leaving 9 bases between them. CDR3 size: 14 residues. Here the CDR3 reads CASSFWGQNTEAFF. Written as DNA, the CDR3 is TGTGCCAGCAGTTTCTGGGGCCAGAACACTGAAGCTTTCTTT.

The chain has TRBV2 and TRBJ2-7; D not certain. This CDR3 comprises 14 residues. V was pared by 3 bases and J by 0 bases, with 9 bases between. CDR1 and CDR2 from the germline V gene are SNHLY and FYNNEI. CDR3 in amino acids: CASSEPRTSYEQYF. The CDR3 region has the DNA TGTGCCAGCAGTGAGCCCCGGACCTCCTACGAGCAGTACTTC.

Many counts were recorded for this clonotype. The chain carries TRBV7-2 and TRBJ2-3; weak D call: TRBD2 (6 bases). V shed 0 bases and J shed 4 bases, with 8 bases lying between them. The V gene's germline CDR1 is SGHTA and CDR2 FQGNSA. This CDR3 has 14 amino acids. CDR3 loop: CASSLALASDTQYF. For the CDR3, the DNA is TGTGCCAGCAGCTTAGCTCTAGCGTCAGATACGCAGTATTTT. The full variable domain, rest sourced from reference TRBV7-2 and TRBJ2-3, is GAGVSQSPSNKVTEKGKDVELRCDPISGHTALYWYRQSLGQGLEFLIYFQGNSAPDKSGLPSDRFSAERTGGSVSTLTIQRTQQEDSAVYLCASSLALASDTQYFGPGTRLTVL.

In its sample, this clonotype was seen a few times. J is TRBJ2-5 and V is TRBV5-1, with 9 bases identical to TRBD2. Germline assignment: CDR1 SGHRS and CDR2 YFSETQ. With V trimmed by 1 base and J by 5 bases, 6 bases remained unmatched. The CDR3 extends over 15 amino acids. The DNA of the CDR3 is TGCGCCAGCAGCTTGCTAGCGGGAACCGTGGAGACCCAGTACTTC. Translation gives CASSLLAGTVETQYF.

A few counts support this clonotype. The chain joins TRBV7-8 to TRBJ2-2; no clear D gene. V lost 3 bases to trimming and J lost 1 base, with 12 bases between them. The CDR3 consists of 16 residues. Per the germline V gene, CDR1 is SGHVS and CDR2 is FQNEAQ. In DNA, the CDR3 is TGTGCCAGCAGCTTGACGCGACTGGAGAACACCGGGGAGCTGTTTTTT. This sequence encodes CASSLTRLENTGELFF.

This clonotype has ten or more counts. This chain connects TRBV20-1 to TRBJ1-1; D perhaps matches TRBD1 (6 bases). Germline CDR1 and CDR2: DFQATT and SNEGSKA (reference sequence). The CDR3 has 13 amino acids. V was clipped by 2 bases and J by 3 bases, with 10 bases between them. CDR3 sequence: CSARKDSYTEAFF. The CDR3, as DNA: TGCAGTGCTAGAAAGGACAGCTACACTGAAGCTTTCTTT.